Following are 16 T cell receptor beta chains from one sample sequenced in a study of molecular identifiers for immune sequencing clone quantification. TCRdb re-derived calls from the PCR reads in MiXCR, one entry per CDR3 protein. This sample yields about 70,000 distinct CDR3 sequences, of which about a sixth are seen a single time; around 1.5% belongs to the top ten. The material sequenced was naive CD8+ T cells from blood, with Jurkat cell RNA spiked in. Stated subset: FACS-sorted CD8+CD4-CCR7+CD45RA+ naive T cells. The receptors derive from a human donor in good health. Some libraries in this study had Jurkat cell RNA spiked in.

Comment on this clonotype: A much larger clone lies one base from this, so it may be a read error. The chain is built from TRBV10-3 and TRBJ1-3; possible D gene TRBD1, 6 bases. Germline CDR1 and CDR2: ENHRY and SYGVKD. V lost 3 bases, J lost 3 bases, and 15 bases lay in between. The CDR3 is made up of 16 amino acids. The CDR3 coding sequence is TGTGCCATCAGTGATCCCCCAGGGGATCTTGGAAACACCATATATTTT. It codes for CAISDPPGDLGNTIYF.

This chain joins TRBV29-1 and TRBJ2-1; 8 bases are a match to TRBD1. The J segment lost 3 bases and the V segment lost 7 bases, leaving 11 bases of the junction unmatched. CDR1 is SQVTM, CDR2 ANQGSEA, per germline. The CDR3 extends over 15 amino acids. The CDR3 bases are TGCAGCGCACCTTCGTTAGGACAGGGCTACAATGAGCAGTTCTTC. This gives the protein CSAPSLGQGYNEQFF.

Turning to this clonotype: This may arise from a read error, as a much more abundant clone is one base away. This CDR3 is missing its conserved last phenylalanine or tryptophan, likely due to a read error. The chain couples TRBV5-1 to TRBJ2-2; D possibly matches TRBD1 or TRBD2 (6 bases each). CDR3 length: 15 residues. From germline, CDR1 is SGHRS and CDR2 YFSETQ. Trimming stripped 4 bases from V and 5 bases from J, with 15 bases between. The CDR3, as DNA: TGCGCCAGCAGCCCGGAGGGGGGAACTACCGGGGAGCTGTTTGTT. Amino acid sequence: CASSPEGGTTGELFV.

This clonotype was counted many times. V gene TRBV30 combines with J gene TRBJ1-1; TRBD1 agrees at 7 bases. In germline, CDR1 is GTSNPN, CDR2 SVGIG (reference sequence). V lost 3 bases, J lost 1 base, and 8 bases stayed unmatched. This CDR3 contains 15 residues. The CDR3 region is CAWSAQGRKNTEAFF. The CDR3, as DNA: TGTGCCTGGAGCGCACAGGGGCGAAAGAACACTGAAGCTTTCTTT.

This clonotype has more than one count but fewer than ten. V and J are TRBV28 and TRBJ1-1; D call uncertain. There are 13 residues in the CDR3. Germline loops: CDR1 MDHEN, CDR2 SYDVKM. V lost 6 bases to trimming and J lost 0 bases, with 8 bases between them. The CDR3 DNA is TGTGCCAGCAGGGATATAATGAACACTGAAGCTTTCTTT. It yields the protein CASRDIMNTEAFF. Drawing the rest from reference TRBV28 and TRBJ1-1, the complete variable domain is DVKVTQSSRYLVKRTGEKVFLECVQDMDHENMFWYRQDPGLGLRLIYFSYDVKMKEKGDIPEGYSVSREKKERFSLILESASTNQTSMYLCASRDIMNTEAFFGQGTRLTVV.

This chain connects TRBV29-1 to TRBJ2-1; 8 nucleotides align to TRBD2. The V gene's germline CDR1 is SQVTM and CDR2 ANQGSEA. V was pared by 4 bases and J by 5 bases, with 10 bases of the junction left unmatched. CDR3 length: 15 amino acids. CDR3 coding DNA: TGCAGCGTTGTGGATGACGGGAGGGCTAACAATGAGCAGTTCTTC. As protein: CSVVDDGRANNEQFF.

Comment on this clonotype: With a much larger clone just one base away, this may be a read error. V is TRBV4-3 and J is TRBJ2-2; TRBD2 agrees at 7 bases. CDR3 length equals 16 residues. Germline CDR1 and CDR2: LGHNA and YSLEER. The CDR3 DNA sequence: TGCGCCAGCAGCCCAGCTCCGCGGGGAGGGGCCGGGGAGCCGTTTTTT. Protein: CASSPAPRGGAGEPFF.

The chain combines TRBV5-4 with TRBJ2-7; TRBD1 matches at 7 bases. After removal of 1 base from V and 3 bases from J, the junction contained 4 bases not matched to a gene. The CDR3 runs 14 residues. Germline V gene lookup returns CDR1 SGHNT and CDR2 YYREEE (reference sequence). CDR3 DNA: TGTGCCAGCAGCTTGCCAGGGGGTAGCTACGAGCAGTACTTC. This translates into CASSLPGGSYEQYF.

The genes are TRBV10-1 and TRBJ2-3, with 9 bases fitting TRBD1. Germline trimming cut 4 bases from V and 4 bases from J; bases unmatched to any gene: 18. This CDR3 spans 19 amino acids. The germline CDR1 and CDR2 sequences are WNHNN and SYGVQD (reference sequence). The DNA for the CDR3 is TGCGCCAGCAGTGGGTCTACCCTTACGGTAGACAGGGGGGCAGATACGCAGTATTTT. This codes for CASSGSTLTVDRGADTQYF.

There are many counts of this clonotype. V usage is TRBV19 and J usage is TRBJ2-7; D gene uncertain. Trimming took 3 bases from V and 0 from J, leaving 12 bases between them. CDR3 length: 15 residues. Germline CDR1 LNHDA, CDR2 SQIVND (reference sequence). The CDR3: CASSILGTSSYEQYF. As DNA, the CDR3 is TGTGCCAGTAGTATTCTAGGCACGAGCTCCTACGAGCAGTACTTC.

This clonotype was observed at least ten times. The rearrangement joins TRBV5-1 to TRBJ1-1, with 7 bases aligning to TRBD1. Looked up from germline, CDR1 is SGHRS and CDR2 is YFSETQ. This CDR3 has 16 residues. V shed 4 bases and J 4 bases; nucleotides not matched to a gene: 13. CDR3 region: CASSERGQGGITEAFF. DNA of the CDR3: TGCGCCAGCAGCGAGAGGGGCCAGGGGGGGATCACTGAAGCTTTCTTT. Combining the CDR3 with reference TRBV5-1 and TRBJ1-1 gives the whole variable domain KAGVTQTPRYLIKTRGQQVTLSCSPISGHRSVSWYQQTPGQGLQFLFEYFSETQRNKGNFPGRFSGRQFSNSRSEMNVSTLELGDSALYLCASSERGQGGITEAFFGQGTRLTVV.

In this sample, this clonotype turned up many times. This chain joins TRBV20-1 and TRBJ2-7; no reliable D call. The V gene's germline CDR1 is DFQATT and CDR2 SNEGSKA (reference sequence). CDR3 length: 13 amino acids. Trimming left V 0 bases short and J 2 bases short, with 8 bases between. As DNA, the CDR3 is TGCAGTGCTAGAGAGCAGCGAACCTACGAGCAGTACTTC. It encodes CSAREQRTYEQYF.

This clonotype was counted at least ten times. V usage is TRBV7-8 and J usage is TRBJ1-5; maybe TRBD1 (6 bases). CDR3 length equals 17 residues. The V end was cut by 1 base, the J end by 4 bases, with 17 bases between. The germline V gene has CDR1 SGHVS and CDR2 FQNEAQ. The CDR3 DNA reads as TGTGCCAGCAGCTTAGGTACAGGGCAAAGTACAAATCAGCCCCAGCATTTT. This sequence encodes CASSLGTGQSTNQPQHF.

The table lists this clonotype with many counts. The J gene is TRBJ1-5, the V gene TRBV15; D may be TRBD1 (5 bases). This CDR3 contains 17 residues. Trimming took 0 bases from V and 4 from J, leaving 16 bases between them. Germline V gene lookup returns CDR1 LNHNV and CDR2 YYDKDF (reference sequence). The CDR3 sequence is CATSRDKAGWRNQPQHF. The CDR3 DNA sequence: TGTGCCACCAGCAGAGATAAGGCAGGGTGGAGAAATCAGCCCCAGCATTTT.

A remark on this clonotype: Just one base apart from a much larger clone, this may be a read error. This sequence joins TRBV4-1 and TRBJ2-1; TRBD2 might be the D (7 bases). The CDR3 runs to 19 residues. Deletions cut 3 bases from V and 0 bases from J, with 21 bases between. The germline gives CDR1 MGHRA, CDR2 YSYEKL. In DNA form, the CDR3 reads TGCGCCAGCAGCCACGGGGGCGGGGGAGGTAGTGGCTCCTACAATGAGCAGTTCTTC. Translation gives CASSHGGGGGSGSYNEQFF.

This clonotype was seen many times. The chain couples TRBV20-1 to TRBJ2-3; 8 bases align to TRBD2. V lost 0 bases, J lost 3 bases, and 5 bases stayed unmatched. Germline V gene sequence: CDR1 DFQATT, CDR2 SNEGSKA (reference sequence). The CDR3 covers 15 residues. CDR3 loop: CSAREAGGFTDTQYF. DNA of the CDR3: TGCAGTGCTAGAGAGGCGGGAGGTTTTACAGATACGCAGTATTTT.